The clone carrying this T cell receptor beta chain was found once. This specimen comes from a study of blood T cell repertoires in COVID-19. Study context: Donors in the United States, Italy and Spain gave samples during acute or convalescent COVID-19. In each case, the material was cDNA or gDNA derived from T cells, B-cell-depleted T cells, or PBMCs.

Deletions cut 4 bases from V and 2 bases from J, with 24 bases between. The germline V gene has CDR1 SGHNT and CDR2 YYREEE (reference sequence). The CDR3 sequence is 18 residues long. The repertoire was sequenced with immunoSEQ multiplex PCR; TCRdb's copy has only in-frame clones and lacks some. The sample holds about 380,000 clones, roughly 86% seen once. Sequencing input: peripheral blood. The receptor's source is a human donor with acute or convalescent COVID-19. The donor label of this sample is uncertain. V gene TRBV5-4 combines with J gene TRBJ2-5; weak D call: TRBD2 (8 bases). CDR3 DNA sequence: TGTGCCAGCAGCCTGACAGGGCAGAGCTTAGCGGGGCAAGAGACCCAGTACTTC. Encoded protein: CASSLTGQSLAGQETQYF. Filled out from reference TRBV5-4 and TRBJ2-5, the complete variable domain reads ETGVTQSPTHLIKTRGQQVTLRCSSQSGHNTVSWYQQALGQGPQFIFQYYREEENGRGNFPPRFSGLQFPNYSSELNVNALELDDSALYLCASSLTGQSLAGQETQYFGPGTRLLVL.